The 23 T cell receptor beta chains given below trace back to one sample, sequenced in a study of shared clonotypes between healthy human individuals. Using immunoSEQ multiplex PCR, the repertoire was profiled, and TCRdb retains in-frame clones only, with some absent. The data hold a few million clones, with more than 85% observed a single time. The specimen was naive CD4+ T cells from PBMCs. Sample subset: CD45RA+ positively selected. Every receptor here comes from a man between 18 and 29 years old in good health. Some clones in this sample may be carry-over from other donors' samples.

V and J are TRBV7-2 and TRBJ2-3; TRBD1 aligns across 10 bases. CDR1 and CDR2 (germline): SGHTA, FQGNSA. Germline trimming cut 5 bases from V and 4 bases from J; bases unmatched to any gene: 6. This CDR3 contains 15 residues. CDR3 in amino acids: CASSPPGTGADTQYF. The CDR3 DNA sequence: TGTGCCAGCAGCCCGCCCGGGACAGGGGCAGATACGCAGTATTTT. The full variable domain, completed using reference TRBV7-2 and TRBJ2-3, is GAGVSQSPSNKVTEKGKDVELRCDPISGHTALYWYRQSLGQGLEFLIYFQGNSAPDKSGLPSDRFSAERTGGSVSTLTIQRTQQEDSAVYLCASSPPGTGADTQYFGPGTRLTVL.

This rearrangement joins TRBV10-1 to TRBJ2-1; D gene uncertain. Looked up from germline, CDR1 is WNHNN and CDR2 is SYGVQD (reference sequence). The germline V and J ends were trimmed by 0 bases and 0 bases, with 6 bases remaining between them. The CDR3 covers 15 residues. The DNA of the CDR3 is TGCGCCAGCAGTGAGTCCATGTTCTCCTACAATGAGCAGTTCTTC. Protein: CASSESMFSYNEQFF.

This CDR3 is CASSQRGSYNEQFF. The CDR3 DNA follows: TGTGCCAGCAGCCAGAGAGGTTCCTACAATGAGCAGTTCTTC. The chain has TRBV14 and TRBJ2-1; D not resolved. Germline loops: CDR1 SGHDN, CDR2 FVKESK. V shed 3 bases and J shed 1 base, with 7 bases lying between them. The CDR3 sequence is 14 residues long.

The V call is TRBV19, the J call TRBJ1-1; tentative D call: TRBD1 (5 bases). Trimming left V 11 bases short and J 5 bases short, with 24 bases between. The germline CDR1 and CDR2 sequences are LNHDA and SQIVND (reference sequence). This CDR3 has 15 residues. CDR3 sequence: CASGLRASSGTEAFF. In nucleotides, the CDR3 is TGTGCCTCAGGGCTTCGGGCATCCTCGGGGACTGAAGCTTTCTTT.

The gene calls are TRBV5-4 and TRBJ1-2; TRBD1 matches 8 bases. CDR3 length equals 15 residues. Germline lookup yields CDR1 SGHNT and CDR2 YYREEE (reference sequence). Trimming took 4 bases from V and 4 from J; bases not matched to a gene: 9. The CDR3 region has the DNA TGTGCCAGCAGCGTTAAAACAGGGGGTTCCTATGGCTACACCTTC. This gives the protein CASSVKTGGSYGYTF.

The CDR3 DNA sequence: TGTGCCAGCAGCCCCTCGGGGTTGACCGGGGAGCTGTTTTTT. It codes for CASSPSGLTGELFF. The gene calls are TRBV6-6 and TRBJ2-2, with a weak D call TRBD2 (5 bases). V was clipped by 6 bases and J by 5 bases, with 13 bases between them. The CDR3 contains 14 residues. Germline V gives CDR1 MNHNY, CDR2 SVGAGI (reference sequence).

The chain is built from TRBV5-1 and TRBJ2-2; D gene ambiguous. This CDR3 region has 16 residues. The germline gives CDR1 SGHRS, CDR2 YFSETQ. Trimming took 0 bases from V and 0 from J, leaving 9 bases between them. The CDR3 DNA reads as TGCGCCAGCAGCTTGGGGGTCTCTACGAACACCGGGGAGCTGTTTTTT. It specifies CASSLGVSTNTGELFF.

The chain employs TRBV7-2 and TRBJ2-7; 12 nucleotides agree with TRBD1. Unmatched junction bases numbered 9, after V lost 6 bases and J lost 6 bases. The CDR3 runs 15 residues. CDR1 and CDR2 (germline): SGHTA, FQGNSA. DNA for the CDR3: TGTGCCAGCAGTCGAGGGGACAGGGGGCACGGCGAGCAGTACTTC. Its translation is CASSRGDRGHGEQYF.

The V and J genes are TRBV28 and TRBJ2-1, with D hard to call. Germline assignment: CDR1 MDHEN and CDR2 SYDVKM. This CDR3 has 15 amino acids. V was clipped by 5 bases and J by 2 bases, with 13 bases between them. The CDR3 coding sequence is TGTGCCAGCAGTCCCCGTGCGCGCCCCTACAATGAGCAGTTCTTC. It is translated as CASSPRARPYNEQFF. The full variable domain, rest sourced from reference TRBV28 and TRBJ2-1, is DVKVTQSSRYLVKRTGEKVFLECVQDMDHENMFWYRQDPGLGLRLIYFSYDVKMKEKGDIPEGYSVSREKKERFSLILESASTNQTSMYLCASSPRARPYNEQFFGPGTRLTVL.

This clone was counted a single time. The V and J genes are TRBV4-3 and TRBJ2-7; 11 bases map to TRBD2. Trimming cost V 0 bases and J 0 bases; bases outside gene matches: 13. The CDR3 consists of 20 residues. Germline V gives CDR1 LGHNA, CDR2 YSLEER. This CDR3 is CASSQDLRGSSGRASYEQYF. The CDR3 DNA sequence: TGCGCCAGCAGCCAAGACCTGAGGGGTAGTAGCGGGAGGGCCTCCTACGAGCAGTACTTC.

This clone was observed a few times. This chain connects TRBV7-9 to TRBJ2-1; no clear D. In germline, CDR1 is SEHNR, CDR2 FQNEAQ (reference sequence). V lost 0 bases and J lost 6, with 3 bases in between. The CDR3 runs 12 residues. The CDR3 loop reads CASSLALNEQFF. The CDR3 nucleotides read TGTGCCAGCAGCTTAGCCCTCAATGAGCAGTTCTTC.

This sequence joins TRBV28 and TRBJ2-1; D is perhaps TRBD2 (6 bases). CDR3 length: 14 residues. CDR1 and CDR2 (germline): MDHEN, SYDVKM. The V end lost 5 bases, the J end lost 5 bases, and 13 bases lay between the germline ends. Here the CDR3 DNA reads TGTGCCAGCAGTAAGACTAGTACCCACAATGAGCAGTTCTTC. Residues: CASSKTSTHNEQFF.

The rearrangement joins TRBV19 to TRBJ1-3; D perhaps matches TRBD1 (6 bases). With 6 bases removed from V and 0 bases from J, the gap between germline ends came to 12 bases. The CDR3 sequence is 15 residues long. CDR1 LNHDA and CDR2 SQIVND come from the germline V gene (reference sequence). The CDR3 protein is CASRRTESSGNTIYF. CDR3 nucleotides: TGTGCCAGTAGGAGGACAGAGAGCTCTGGAAACACCATATATTTT.

The CDR3 loop reads CASSTPKGGAYGYTF. CDR3 nucleotide sequence: TGTGCCAGCAGCACACCGAAAGGGGGCGCCTATGGCTACACCTTC. The V and J genes are TRBV9 and TRBJ1-2, with 7 bases lining up with TRBD1. The CDR3 has 15 amino acids. Germline CDR1 and CDR2: SGDLS and YYNGEE. V gave up 4 bases and J gave up 4 bases; unmatched junction bases: 10.

This clone was observed a single time. The rearrangement joins TRBV6-1 to TRBJ2-1, with D tentatively TRBD2 (5 bases). V was cut by 2 bases and J by 0 bases, with 11 bases left in between. CDR1 and CDR2 from the germline V gene are MNHNS and SASEGT. This CDR3 is built from 16 residues. Here the CDR3 reads CASSERLGSSYNEQFF. In nucleotides, the CDR3 is TGTGCCAGCAGTGAAAGGTTAGGGAGCTCCTACAATGAGCAGTTCTTC.

This chain links TRBV5-1 with TRBJ2-1; a possible D gene is TRBD1 (7 bases). The CDR3 loop spans 16 amino acids. V shed 3 bases and J shed 3 bases, with 16 bases lying between them. Germline V gene sequence: CDR1 SGHRS, CDR2 YFSETQ. Here the CDR3 reads CASSSGDRAIYNEQFF. Here the CDR3 DNA reads TGCGCCAGCAGCTCGGGGGACAGAGCAATCTACAATGAGCAGTTCTTC.

The rearrangement uses TRBV6-6 and TRBJ2-3, with a tentative D call TRBD2 (6 bases). CDR3 length: 14 amino acids. Germline loops: CDR1 MNHNY, CDR2 SVGAGI (reference sequence). V dropped 1 base and J dropped 2 bases, with 7 bases sitting between them. CDR3 nucleotides: TGTGCCAGCAGTTACTTAGCGGACACAGATACGCAGTATTTT. This gives the protein CASSYLADTDTQYF.

The chain recombines TRBV5-1 with TRBJ1-2; D possibly corresponds to TRBD1 (6 bases). The V gene's germline CDR1 is SGHRS and CDR2 YFSETQ. The V gene lost 4 bases and the J gene lost 2 bases, with 9 bases spanning the gap. The CDR3 length is 13 residues. This chain's CDR3 is CASSQGGNYGYTF. CDR3 nucleotide sequence: TGCGCCAGCAGCCAAGGGGGGAACTATGGCTACACCTTC.

The chain links TRBV6-1 to TRBJ1-1; D is perhaps TRBD1 (6 bases). Trimming removed 8 bases at V and 0 bases at J, with 10 bases between. The CDR3 is 13 residues long. The germline V gene has CDR1 MNHNS and CDR2 SASEGT. CDR3 residues: CASLRGLNTEAFF. The DNA for the CDR3 is TGTGCCAGCCTCAGGGGACTGAACACTGAAGCTTTCTTT.

The chain joins TRBV28 to TRBJ1-1; maybe TRBD1 (6 bases). The CDR3 extends over 12 amino acids. The V gene's germline CDR1 is MDHEN and CDR2 SYDVKM. Trimming pared 5 bases from V and 6 bases from J, leaving 10 bases between. The DNA for the CDR3 is TGTGCCAGCAGTAACAGGGCTGCTGAAGCTTTCTTT. This sequence encodes CASSNRAAEAFF.

A single count supports this clone. This chain links TRBV11-2 with TRBJ2-5, with 10 bases fitting TRBD2. Germline CDR1 is SGHAT and CDR2 is FQNNGV. With V trimmed by 6 bases and J by 4 bases, 8 bases remained unmatched. CDR3 length: 15 amino acids. The CDR3 loop reads CASSLRLAGVETQYF. The CDR3 DNA reads as TGTGCCAGCAGTTTGAGGCTAGCGGGAGTAGAGACCCAGTACTTC. Drawing the rest from reference TRBV11-2 and TRBJ2-5, the complete variable domain is EAGVAQSPRYKIIEKRQSVAFWCNPISGHATLYWYQQILGQGPKLLIQFQNNGVVDDSQLPKDRFSAERLKGVDSTLKIQPAKLEDSAVYLCASSLRLAGVETQYFGPGTRLLVL.

This clone showed up just once. V is TRBV18 and J is TRBJ1-5; D is unresolved. Germline CDR1 is KGHSH and CDR2 is LQKENI. The CDR3 contains 14 residues. V dropped 2 bases and J dropped 1 base, with 6 bases sitting between them. CDR3 nucleotide sequence: TGTGCCAGCTCACCAGGGATAAGCAATCAGCCCCAGCATTTT. Amino acids: CASSPGISNQPQHF.

The V and J genes are TRBV14 and TRBJ2-1; the match to TRBD2 covers 7 bases. CDR1 is SGHDN, CDR2 FVKESK, per germline. The CDR3 extends over 19 amino acids. V lost 5 bases and J lost 0; bases outside the gene matches: 16. The CDR3 protein is CASSYRGPATSYSYNEQFF. The CDR3 DNA reads as TGTGCCAGCAGCTACCGAGGACCCGCGACTAGCTACTCCTACAATGAGCAGTTCTTC.